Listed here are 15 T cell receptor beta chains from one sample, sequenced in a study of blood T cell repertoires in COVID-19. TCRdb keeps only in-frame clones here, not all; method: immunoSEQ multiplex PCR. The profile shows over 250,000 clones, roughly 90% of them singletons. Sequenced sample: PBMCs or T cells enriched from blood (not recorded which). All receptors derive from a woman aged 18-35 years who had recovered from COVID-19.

The chain's CDR3 is CASSLESGGLGDTQYF. The CDR3 nucleotides are TGTGCCAGCAGTTTGGAAAGCGGGGGCCTGGGAGATACGCAGTATTTT. The J gene is TRBJ2-3, the V gene TRBV28; 8 bases match TRBD2. Trimming took 3 bases from V and 5 from J; bases not matched to a gene: 10. CDR3 length equals 16 residues. Germline CDR1 is MDHEN and CDR2 is SYDVKM. The full variable domain, completed using reference TRBV28 and TRBJ2-3, is DVKVTQSSRYLVKRTGEKVFLECVQDMDHENMFWYRQDPGLGLRLIYFSYDVKMKEKGDIPEGYSVSREKKERFSLILESASTNQTSMYLCASSLESGGLGDTQYFGPGTRLTVL.

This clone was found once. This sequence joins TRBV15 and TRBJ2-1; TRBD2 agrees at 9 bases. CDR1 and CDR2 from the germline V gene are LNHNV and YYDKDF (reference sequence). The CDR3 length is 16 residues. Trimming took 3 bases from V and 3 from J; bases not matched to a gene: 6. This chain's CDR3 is CATSRRAGGGYNEQFF. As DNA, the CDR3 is TGTGCCACCAGCAGGAGAGCGGGAGGAGGCTACAATGAGCAGTTCTTC.

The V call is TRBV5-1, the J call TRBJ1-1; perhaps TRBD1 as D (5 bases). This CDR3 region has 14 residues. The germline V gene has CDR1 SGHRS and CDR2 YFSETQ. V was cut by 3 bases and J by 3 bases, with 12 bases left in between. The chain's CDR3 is CASSSGDPDTEAFF. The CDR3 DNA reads TGCGCCAGCAGCTCGGGGGATCCGGACACTGAAGCTTTCTTT.

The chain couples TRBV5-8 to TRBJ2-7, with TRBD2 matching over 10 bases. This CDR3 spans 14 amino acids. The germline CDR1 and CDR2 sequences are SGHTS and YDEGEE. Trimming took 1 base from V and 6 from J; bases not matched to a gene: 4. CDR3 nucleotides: TGTGCCAGCAGCTTGTCCCTAGCGGGGGTCGAGCAGTACTTC. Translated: CASSLSLAGVEQYF.

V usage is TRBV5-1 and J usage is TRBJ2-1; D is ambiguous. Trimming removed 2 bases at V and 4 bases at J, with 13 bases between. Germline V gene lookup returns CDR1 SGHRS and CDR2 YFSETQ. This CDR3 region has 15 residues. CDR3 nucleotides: TGCGCCAGCAGCTTCCTAGATCTTACTTACAATGAGCAGTTCTTC. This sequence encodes CASSFLDLTYNEQFF.

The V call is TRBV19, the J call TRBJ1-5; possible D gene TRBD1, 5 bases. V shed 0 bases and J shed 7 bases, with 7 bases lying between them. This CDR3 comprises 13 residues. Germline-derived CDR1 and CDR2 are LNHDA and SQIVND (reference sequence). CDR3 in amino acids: CASSIDREQPQHF. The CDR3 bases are TGTGCCAGTAGTATAGACAGGGAACAGCCCCAGCATTTT.

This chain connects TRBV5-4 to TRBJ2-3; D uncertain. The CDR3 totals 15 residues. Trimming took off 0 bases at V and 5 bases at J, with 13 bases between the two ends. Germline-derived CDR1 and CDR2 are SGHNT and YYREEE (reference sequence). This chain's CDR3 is CASSLARGSGDTQYF. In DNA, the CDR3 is TGTGCCAGCAGCTTGGCCCGCGGTTCCGGAGATACGCAGTATTTT.

CDR3 sequence: CASSREVNTIYF. For the CDR3, the DNA is TGTGCCAGCAGCCGGGAGGTAAACACCATATATTTT. The V call is TRBV11-2, the J call TRBJ1-3, with D hard to call. The V end was cut by 5 bases, the J end by 6 bases, with 8 bases between. Germline values: CDR1 SGHAT, CDR2 FQNNGV. The CDR3 contains 12 residues.

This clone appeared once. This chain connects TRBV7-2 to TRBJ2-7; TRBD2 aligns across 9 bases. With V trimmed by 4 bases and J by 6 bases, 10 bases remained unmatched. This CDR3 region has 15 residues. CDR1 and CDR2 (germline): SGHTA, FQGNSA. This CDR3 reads CASSSNGAGGVEQYF. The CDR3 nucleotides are TGTGCCAGCAGCTCGAATGGAGCGGGAGGAGTCGAGCAGTACTTC.

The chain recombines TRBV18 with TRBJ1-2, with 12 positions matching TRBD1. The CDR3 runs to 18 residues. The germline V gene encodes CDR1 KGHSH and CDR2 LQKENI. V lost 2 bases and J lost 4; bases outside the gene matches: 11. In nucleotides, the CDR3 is TGTGCCAGCTCACCAACCGGGACAGGGGGCGAGTGGGGCTATGGCTACACCTTC. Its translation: CASSPTGTGGEWGYGYTF.

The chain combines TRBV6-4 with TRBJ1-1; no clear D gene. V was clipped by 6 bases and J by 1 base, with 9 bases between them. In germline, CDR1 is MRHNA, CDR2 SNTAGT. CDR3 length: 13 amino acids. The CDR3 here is CASRREPNTEAFF. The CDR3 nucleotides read TGTGCCAGCAGACGTGAGCCGAACACTGAAGCTTTCTTT.

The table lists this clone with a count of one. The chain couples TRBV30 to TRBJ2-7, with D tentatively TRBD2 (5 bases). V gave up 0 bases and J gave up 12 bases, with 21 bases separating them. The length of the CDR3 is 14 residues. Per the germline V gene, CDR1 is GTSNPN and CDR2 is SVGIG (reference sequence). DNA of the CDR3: TGTGCCTGGAGTGTTGGGCTTGGCCTGAGGGCCAGGTACTTC. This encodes CAWSVGLGLRARYF.

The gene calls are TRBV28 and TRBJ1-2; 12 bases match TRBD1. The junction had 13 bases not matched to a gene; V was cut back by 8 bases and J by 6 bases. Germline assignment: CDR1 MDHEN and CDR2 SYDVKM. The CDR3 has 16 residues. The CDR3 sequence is CASVATPGQGANGYTF. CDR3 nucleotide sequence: TGTGCCAGCGTGGCCACCCCGGGACAGGGGGCCAATGGCTACACCTTC.

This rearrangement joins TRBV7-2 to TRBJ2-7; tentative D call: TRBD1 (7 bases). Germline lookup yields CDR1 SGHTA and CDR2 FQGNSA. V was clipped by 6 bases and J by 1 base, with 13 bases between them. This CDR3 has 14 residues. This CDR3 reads CASRGAGGSYEQYF. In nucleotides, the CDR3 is TGTGCCAGCAGGGGGGCAGGGGGGTCCTACGAGCAGTACTTC.

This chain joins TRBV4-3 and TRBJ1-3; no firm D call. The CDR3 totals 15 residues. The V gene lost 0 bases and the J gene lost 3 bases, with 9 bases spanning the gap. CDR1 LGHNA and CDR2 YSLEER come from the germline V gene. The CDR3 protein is CASSQDNTVGNTIYF. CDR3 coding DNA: TGCGCCAGCAGCCAAGATAACACAGTTGGAAACACCATATATTTT.